These 24 T cell receptor beta chains were sequenced from one sample in a study of blood T cell repertoires in COVID-19. Profiling relied on immunoSEQ multiplex PCR, and the TCRdb table lists in-frame clones only, not all of them. There are 100,000 to 150,000 clones in the sample; approximately 88% occur only once, and about 2% lies in the top ten. The sample comprised peripheral blood. The source of these receptors is a man in his 70s with active COVID-19.

The count of this clone is one. This chain links TRBV7-3 with TRBJ2-7; 8 bases are shared with TRBD1. V was clipped by 4 bases and J by 7 bases; unmatched bases: 12. This CDR3 spans 15 amino acids. CDR1 and CDR2 (germline): SGHTA, FQGTGA. DNA for the CDR3: TGTGCCAGCAGCTCCTCCCCGGACAGGGTGGGAGAGCAGTACTTC. Translating gives CASSSSPDRVGEQYF.

The J gene is TRBJ2-7, the V gene TRBV23-1; D possibly corresponds to TRBD1 (6 bases). TRBV23-1 is designated an ORF whose function remains uncertain. V lost 2 bases and J 3 bases, leaving 17 bases between the germline ends. The CDR3 covers 16 residues. CDR3 sequence: CASSQHERKGVYEQYF. The CDR3 DNA sequence: TGCGCCAGCAGTCAACACGAAAGAAAGGGGGTCTACGAGCAGTACTTC.

The chain couples TRBV19 to TRBJ1-5, with D possibly TRBD1 on 5 matching bases. The CDR3 is 13 amino acids. Germline V gene lookup returns CDR1 LNHDA and CDR2 SQIVND (reference sequence). The ends were cut back, 6 bases at V and 8 bases at J, with 14 bases in the middle. This CDR3 is CASRADRVEPQHF. CDR3 nucleotide sequence: TGTGCCAGTAGGGCTGACAGAGTGGAGCCCCAGCATTTT.

This clone showed up just a few times. The V gene is TRBV7-3, the J gene TRBJ2-1; D might be TRBD2 (6 bases). The germline V gene has CDR1 SGHTA and CDR2 FQGTGA. V lost 0 bases and J 3 bases, leaving 18 bases between the germline ends. CDR3 length equals 18 residues. The CDR3, as DNA: TGTGCCAGCAGCTTAACGGGGTTGGGTCGCGGGGACTACAATGAGCAGTTCTTC. This codes for CASSLTGLGRGDYNEQFF.

CDR3: CASSFGGFYGYTF. For the CDR3, the DNA is TGTGCCAGCAGCTTCGGCGGATTCTATGGCTACACCTTC. This sequence joins TRBV7-2 and TRBJ1-2; D gene ambiguous. The CDR3 loop spans 13 amino acids. Germline CDR1 SGHTA, CDR2 FQGNSA. V lost 3 bases and J lost 4, with 9 bases in between.

This chain links TRBV15 with TRBJ1-5; the match to TRBD1 covers 9 bases. J gave up 5 bases and V 1 base, and 3 bases lay outside the gene matches. The CDR3 totals 15 residues. The germline gives CDR1 LNHNV, CDR2 YYDKDF (reference sequence). DNA of the CDR3: TGTGCCACCAGCAGAGGACAGGGGGTCTATCAGCCCCAGCATTTT. This encodes CATSRGQGVYQPQHF.

The rearrangement joins TRBV12-3 or TRBV12-4 to TRBJ1-2; TRBD1 is a possible D gene (6 bases). The CDR3 runs to 13 residues. V lost 5 bases, J lost 4 bases, and 11 bases lay in between. The CDR3 DNA sequence: TGTGCCAGCAGTCAGAGGACAGTCTATGGCTACACCTTC. Amino acid sequence: CASSQRTVYGYTF.

The J gene is TRBJ1-1, the V gene TRBV3-1 (or the pseudogene TRBV3-2); no definite D call. The length of the CDR3 is 13 residues. Between the trimmed V and J ends, which lost 3 bases and 7 bases, there was a span of 12 bases. Germline CDR1 reads LGHDT; CDR2 reads YNNKEL (reference sequence). The CDR3 loop is CASSQNGVHEAFF. Here the CDR3 DNA reads TGTGCCAGCAGCCAGAACGGGGTCCATGAAGCTTTCTTT.

The genes are TRBV2 and TRBJ2-7; D is possibly TRBD2 (5 bases). Trimming pared 2 bases from V and 7 bases from J, leaving 6 bases between. From germline, CDR1 is SNHLY and CDR2 FYNNEI. This CDR3 is 11 amino acids long. CDR3 nucleotides: TGTGCCAGCAGTGAACCGGGGGAGCAGTACTTC. Amino acid sequence: CASSEPGEQYF.

The CDR3 region is CASSQRTTSTDTQYF. Written as DNA, the CDR3 is TGTGCCAGCAGCCAGCGGACTACTAGCACAGATACGCAGTATTTT. The chain recombines TRBV11-3 with TRBJ2-3; D is perhaps TRBD2 (6 bases). In germline, CDR1 is SGHNT, CDR2 YENEEA. The ends were cut back, 5 bases at V and 0 bases at J, with 12 bases in the middle. The CDR3 contains 15 residues.

The chain has TRBV10-2 and TRBJ2-3; D ambiguous. The V end was cut by 4 bases, the J end by 6 bases, with 5 bases between. The germline CDR1 and CDR2 sequences are WSHSY and SAAADI. CDR3 length: 11 residues. In nucleotides, the CDR3 is TGCGCCAGCAGTGTCGAGGATACGCAGTATTTT. This encodes CASSVEDTQYF.

The chain is built from TRBV4-1 and TRBJ1-1, with D tentatively TRBD1 (5 bases). Germline V CDR1 and CDR2: MGHRA, YSYEKL. Between the trimmed V and J ends, which lost 2 bases and 0 bases, there was a span of 16 bases. The length of the CDR3 is 17 residues. The CDR3 reads CASSQNMGGRMNTEAFF. The DNA for the CDR3 is TGCGCCAGCAGCCAAAATATGGGGGGACGGATGAACACTGAAGCTTTCTTT.

The chain carries TRBV7-2 and TRBJ2-7; D is perhaps TRBD1 (5 bases). CDR1 and CDR2 (germline): SGHTA, FQGNSA. V lost 7 bases and J 3 bases, leaving 16 bases between the germline ends. The CDR3 runs to 14 residues. This CDR3 reads CASKPWPGFYEQYF. For the CDR3, the DNA is TGTGCCAGCAAACCCTGGCCAGGGTTCTACGAGCAGTACTTC. Full variable domain (remainder filled in from reference TRBV7-2 and TRBJ2-7): GAGVSQSPSNKVTEKGKDVELRCDPISGHTALYWYRQSLGQGLEFLIYFQGNSAPDKSGLPSDRFSAERTGGSVSTLTIQRTQQEDSAVYLCASKPWPGFYEQYFGPGTRLTVT.

The chain links TRBV6-6 to TRBJ1-1; 8 nucleotides align to TRBD1. V shed 5 bases and J 0 bases; nucleotides not matched to a gene: 8. The CDR3 covers 16 residues. Per the germline V gene, CDR1 is MNHNY and CDR2 is SVGAGI (reference sequence). CDR3 coding DNA: TGTGCCAGCAGTCCTGGACAGGGACCGATGAACACTGAAGCTTTCTTT. Protein product: CASSPGQGPMNTEAFF.

This CDR3 reads CASSLSYEQFF. CDR3 DNA sequence: TGTGCCAGCAGCTTATCCTATGAGCAGTTCTTC. The chain employs TRBV11-2 and TRBJ2-1, with D hard to call. Germline values: CDR1 SGHAT, CDR2 FQNNGV. The V gene lost 2 bases and the J gene lost 8 bases, with 4 bases spanning the gap. There are 11 residues in the CDR3.

The V and J genes are TRBV7-9 and TRBJ2-7, with 7 bases identical to TRBD1. The CDR3 is made up of 13 amino acids. Trimming removed 5 bases from V and 2 bases from J; junction bases left unmatched: 3. CDR1 is SEHNR, CDR2 FQNEAQ, per germline (reference sequence). The CDR3: CASSPTGPYEQYF. DNA for the CDR3: TGTGCCAGCAGCCCGACAGGGCCCTACGAGCAGTACTTC. Complete variable domain (other parts from reference TRBV7-9 and TRBJ2-7): DTGVSQNPRHKITKRGQNVTFRCDPISEHNRLYWYRQTLGQGPEFLTYFQNEAQLEKSRLLSDRFSAERPKGSFSTLEIQRTEQGDSAMYLCASSPTGPYEQYFGPGTRLTVT.

The chain has TRBV5-1 and TRBJ2-6; 9 bases align to TRBD1. The V segment lost 5 bases and the J segment 0 bases; nucleotides outside the gene matches: 6. The length of the CDR3 is 17 residues. The germline gives CDR1 SGHRS, CDR2 YFSETQ. The CDR3 region has the DNA TGCGCCAGCAGTCTCGGACAGGGGCTCTCTGGGGCCAACGTCCTGACTTTC. Translated, it gives CASSLGQGLSGANVLTF.

The rearrangement joins TRBV6-5 to TRBJ2-3; 12 positions match TRBD1. Germline loops: CDR1 MNHEY, CDR2 SVGAGI. Trimming cost V 10 bases and J 4 bases; bases outside gene matches: 3. The CDR3 runs to 13 residues. The CDR3 protein is CATRDRGPDTQYF. CDR3 bases: TGTGCCACCCGGGACAGGGGGCCAGATACGCAGTATTTT.

In DNA form, the CDR3 reads TGTGCCACCAGTGATTTATCCATAGCGGGACGTACAGATACGCAGTATTTT. Amino acid sequence: CATSDLSIAGRTDTQYF. The chain employs TRBV24-1 and TRBJ2-3; TRBD2 matches at 8 bases. V trimming: 1 base; J trimming: 3 bases; junction bases outside the gene matches: 8. The CDR3 is 17 residues long. The germline CDR1 and CDR2 sequences are KGHDR and SFDVKD.

V gene TRBV18 combines with J gene TRBJ1-3; D gene unclear. This CDR3 has 13 amino acids. Germline values: CDR1 KGHSH, CDR2 LQKENI. V shed 3 bases and J shed 4 bases, with 7 bases lying between them. CDR3 coding DNA: TGTGCCAGCTCACCGAGCAGGGGAAACACCATATATTTT. Protein sequence: CASSPSRGNTIYF.

The chain couples TRBV28 to TRBJ2-2; D is possibly TRBD2 (5 bases). The length of the CDR3 is 15 residues. V was shortened by 8 bases and J by 3 bases, with 16 bases between the two germline ends. Germline CDR1 and CDR2: MDHEN and SYDVKM. The CDR3, as DNA: TGTGCCAGCGGGTCCGCCGGGAAAGACACCGGGGAGCTGTTTTTT. Translation gives CASGSAGKDTGELFF.

The chain links TRBV6-6 to TRBJ2-7; D might be TRBD2 (5 bases). The CDR3 spans 12 residues. CDR1 and CDR2 (germline): MNHNY, SVGAGI (reference sequence). V was cut by 7 bases and J by 7 bases, with 14 bases left in between. The DNA for the CDR3 is TGTGCCAGCAACCGGGGATCGGGGGAGCAGTACTTC. This codes for CASNRGSGEQYF.

This sequence joins TRBV30 and TRBJ2-7, with D perhaps matching TRBD2 (5 bases). Trimming removed 0 bases from V and 4 bases from J, with 13 bases in between. Germline V lookup: CDR1 GTSNPN, CDR2 SVGIG (reference sequence). The CDR3 contains 14 residues. CDR3 DNA: TGTGCCTGGAGTGTACGGAGGCAGCTTTACGAGCAGTACTTC. Protein sequence: CAWSVRRQLYEQYF.

This chain uses TRBV27 with TRBJ1-1; D unclear. The CDR3 is 14 amino acids. Germline CDR1 is MNHEY and CDR2 is SMNVEV (reference sequence). Trimming pared 1 base from V and 2 bases from J, leaving 8 bases between. Here the CDR3 DNA reads TGTGCCAGCAGTTTATTGGCAGGCAACACTGAAGCTTTCTTT. Translation: CASSLLAGNTEAFF.